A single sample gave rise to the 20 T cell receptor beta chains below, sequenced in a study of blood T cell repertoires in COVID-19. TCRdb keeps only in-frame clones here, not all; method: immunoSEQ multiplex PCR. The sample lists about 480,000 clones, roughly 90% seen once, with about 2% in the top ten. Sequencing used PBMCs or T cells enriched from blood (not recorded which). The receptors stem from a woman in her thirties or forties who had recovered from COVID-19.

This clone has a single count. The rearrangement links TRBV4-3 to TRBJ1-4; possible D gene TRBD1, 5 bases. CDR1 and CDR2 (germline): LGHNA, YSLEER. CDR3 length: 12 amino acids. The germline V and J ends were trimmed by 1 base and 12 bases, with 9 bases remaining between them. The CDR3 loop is CASSQVGGELFF. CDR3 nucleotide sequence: TGCGCCAGCAGCCAAGTTGGGGGGGAACTGTTTTTT.

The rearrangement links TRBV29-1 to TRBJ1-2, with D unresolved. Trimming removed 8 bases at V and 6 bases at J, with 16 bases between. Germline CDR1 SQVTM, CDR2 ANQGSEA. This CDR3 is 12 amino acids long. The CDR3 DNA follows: TGCAGCACATTCGTAACCCGGGATGGCTACACCTTC. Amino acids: CSTFVTRDGYTF.

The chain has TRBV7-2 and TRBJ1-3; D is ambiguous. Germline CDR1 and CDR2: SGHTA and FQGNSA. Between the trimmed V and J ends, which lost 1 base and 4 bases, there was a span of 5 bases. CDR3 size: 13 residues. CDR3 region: CASSLVRGNTIYF. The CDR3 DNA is TGTGCCAGCAGCTTAGTACGGGGAAACACCATATATTTT.

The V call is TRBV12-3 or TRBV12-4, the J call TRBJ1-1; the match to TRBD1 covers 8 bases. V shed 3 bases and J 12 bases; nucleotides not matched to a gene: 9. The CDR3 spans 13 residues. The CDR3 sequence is CASSFRDRGASFF. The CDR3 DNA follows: TGTGCCAGCAGTTTCCGAGACAGGGGTGCGTCTTTCTTT.

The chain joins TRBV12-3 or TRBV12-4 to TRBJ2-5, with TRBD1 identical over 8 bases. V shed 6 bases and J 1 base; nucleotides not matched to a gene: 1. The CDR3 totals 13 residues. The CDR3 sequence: CASRGTGQETQYF. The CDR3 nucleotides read TGTGCCAGCAGAGGGACAGGCCAAGAGACCCAGTACTTC.

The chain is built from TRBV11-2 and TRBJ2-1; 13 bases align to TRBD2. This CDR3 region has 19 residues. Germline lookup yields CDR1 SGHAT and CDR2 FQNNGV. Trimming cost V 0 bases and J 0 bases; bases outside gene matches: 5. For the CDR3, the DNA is TGTGCCAGCAGCTTAGATCGACTAGCGGGGGGAACCTCCTACAATGAGCAGTTCTTC. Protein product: CASSLDRLAGGTSYNEQFF.

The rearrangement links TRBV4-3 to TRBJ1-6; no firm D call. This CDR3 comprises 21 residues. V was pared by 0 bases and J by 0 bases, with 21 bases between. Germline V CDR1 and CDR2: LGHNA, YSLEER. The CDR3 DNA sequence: TGCGCCAGCAGCCAAGATGAGGGAGGGCCAGGCAAAAGCTCCTATAATTCACCCCTCCACTTT. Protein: CASSQDEGGPGKSSYNSPLHF.

The CDR3 DNA reads as TGTGCCAGCAGTGTGGGACTCTGGATAGAGCAGTTCTTC. As protein: CASSVGLWIEQFF. The chain employs TRBV2 and TRBJ2-1; D perhaps matches TRBD2 (6 bases). In germline, CDR1 is SNHLY, CDR2 FYNNEI. Trimming cost V 4 bases and J 10 bases, with 14 bases left between them. The CDR3 totals 13 residues.

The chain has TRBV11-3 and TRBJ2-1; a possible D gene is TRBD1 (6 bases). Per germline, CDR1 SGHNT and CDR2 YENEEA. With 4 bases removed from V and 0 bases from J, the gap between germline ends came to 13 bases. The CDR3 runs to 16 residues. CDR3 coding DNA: TGTGCCAGCAGCTCAAGGACAGCAAGCTCCTACAATGAGCAGTTCTTC. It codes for CASSSRTASSYNEQFF.

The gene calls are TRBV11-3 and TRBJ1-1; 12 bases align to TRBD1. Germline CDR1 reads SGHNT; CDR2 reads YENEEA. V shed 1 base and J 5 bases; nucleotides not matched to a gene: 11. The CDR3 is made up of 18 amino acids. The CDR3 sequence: CASSLGDRGPWRRTEAFF. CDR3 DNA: TGTGCCAGCAGCTTAGGGGACAGGGGGCCCTGGAGACGGACTGAAGCTTTCTTT. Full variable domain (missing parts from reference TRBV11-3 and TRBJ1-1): EAGVVQSPRYKIIEKKQPVAFWCNPISGHNTLYWYLQNLGQGPELLIRYENEEAVDDSQLPKDRFSAERLKGVDSTLKIQPAELGDSAVYLCASSLGDRGPWRRTEAFFGQGTRLTVV.

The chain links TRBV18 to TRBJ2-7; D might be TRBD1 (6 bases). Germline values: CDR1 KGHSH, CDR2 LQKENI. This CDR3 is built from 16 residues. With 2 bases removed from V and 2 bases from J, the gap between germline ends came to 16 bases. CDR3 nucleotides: TGTGCCAGCTCACCAACAGGGCCCACCTCTACCTACGAGCAGTACTTC. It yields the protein CASSPTGPTSTYEQYF.

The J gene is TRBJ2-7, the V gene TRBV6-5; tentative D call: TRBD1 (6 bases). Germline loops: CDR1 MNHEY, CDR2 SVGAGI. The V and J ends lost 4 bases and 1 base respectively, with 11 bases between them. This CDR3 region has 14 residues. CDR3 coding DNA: TGTGCCAGCAGTTTCATACAGGGTTCCTACGAGCAGTACTTC. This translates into CASSFIQGSYEQYF.

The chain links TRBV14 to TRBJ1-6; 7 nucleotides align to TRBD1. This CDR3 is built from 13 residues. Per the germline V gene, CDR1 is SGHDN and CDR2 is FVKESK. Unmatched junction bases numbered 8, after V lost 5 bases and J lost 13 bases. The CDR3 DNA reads TGTGCCAGCAGCGAACAGGGACAGACCCCCCTCCACTTT. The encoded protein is CASSEQGQTPLHF.

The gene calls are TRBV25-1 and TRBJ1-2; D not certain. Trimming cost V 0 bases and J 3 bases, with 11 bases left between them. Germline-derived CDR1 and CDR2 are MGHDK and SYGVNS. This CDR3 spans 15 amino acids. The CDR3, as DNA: TGTGCCAGCAGTGAATATCGGCAGACATACTATGGCTACACCTTC. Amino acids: CASSEYRQTYYGYTF.

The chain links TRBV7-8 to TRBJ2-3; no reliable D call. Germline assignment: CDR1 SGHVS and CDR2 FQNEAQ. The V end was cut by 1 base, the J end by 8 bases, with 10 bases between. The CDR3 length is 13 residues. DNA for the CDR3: TGTGCCAGCAGCTTAGGGGCTGTGGGTACGCAGTATTTT. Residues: CASSLGAVGTQYF.

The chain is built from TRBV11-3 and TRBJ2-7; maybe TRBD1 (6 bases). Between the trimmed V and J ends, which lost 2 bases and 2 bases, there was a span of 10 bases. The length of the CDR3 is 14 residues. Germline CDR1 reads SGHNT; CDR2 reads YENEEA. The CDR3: CASSLNGDTYEQYF. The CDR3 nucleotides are TGTGCCAGCAGCTTAAACGGGGACACCTACGAGCAGTACTTC.

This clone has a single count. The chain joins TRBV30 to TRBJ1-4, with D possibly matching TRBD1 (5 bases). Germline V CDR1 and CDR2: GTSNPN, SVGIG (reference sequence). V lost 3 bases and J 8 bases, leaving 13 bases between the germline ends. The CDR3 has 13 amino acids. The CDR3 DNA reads TGTGCCTGGAGGCCTACAGGAATCGAAAAACTGTTTTTT. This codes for CAWRPTGIEKLFF.

The CDR3 region is CASRGRQGPYEQYF. In DNA, the CDR3 is TGTGCCAGCAGGGGGCGACAGGGCCCCTACGAGCAGTACTTC. The chain couples TRBV6-5 to TRBJ2-7, with 7 nucleotides matching TRBD1. CDR3 length: 14 residues. Germline V CDR1 and CDR2: MNHEY, SVGAGI. The V and J ends lost 6 bases and 2 bases, in that order; junction bases with no gene match: 7.

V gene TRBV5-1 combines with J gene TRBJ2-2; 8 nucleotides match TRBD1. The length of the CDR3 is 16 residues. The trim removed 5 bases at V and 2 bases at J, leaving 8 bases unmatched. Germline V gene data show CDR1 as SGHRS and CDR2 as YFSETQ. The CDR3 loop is CASRRTGTGNTGELFF. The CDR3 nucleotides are TGCGCCAGCAGACGGACAGGGACCGGCAACACCGGGGAGCTGTTTTTT.

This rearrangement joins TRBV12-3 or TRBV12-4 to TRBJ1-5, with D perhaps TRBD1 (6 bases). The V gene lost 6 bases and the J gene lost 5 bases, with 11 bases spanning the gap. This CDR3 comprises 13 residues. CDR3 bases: TGTGCCAGCAGACAACAGGGTGATCAGCCCCAGCATTTT. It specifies CASRQQGDQPQHF.